This T cell receptor (beta chain) appears in the sequencing data of a study of vaccination and CD4 T cells after COVID-19. Treatment in this sample: roughly nine-day PBMC culture with coronavirus spike peptide pools or control peptides (ViraFEST assay). Via ViraFEST, peptide pools expanded antigen-specific T cells before TCR sequencing. Healthy vaccinees, negative for nucleocapsid antibodies before and after vaccination, had no earlier SARS-CoV-2 infection. Once obtained from cultured CD4+ T cells, the DNA was sequenced using the Oncomine TCR Beta short-read assay. MiXCR, run by TCRdb on the PCR reads, gives a single entry per CDR3 protein. The sample comprises 25,000 or so distinct CDR3 sequences, over 60% of which are singletons, and about 20% rests with the top ten. This clonotype was counted once. The antigen remains undetermined. The CDR3 consists of 17 residues. Trimming removed 6 bases at V and 1 base at J, with 20 bases between. Germline CDR1 KGHDR, CDR2 SFDVKD.

The clonotype comes from a human donor who received a COVID-19 vaccine. This sequence joins TRBV24-1 and TRBJ2-5; TRBD2 is a possible D gene (6 bases). The specimen was CD4+ T cells from blood, cultured in vitro, collected after SARS-CoV-2 vaccination. The CDR3 loop reads CATSRGDGGIRQETQYF. DNA of the CDR3: TGTGCCACCAGTCGCGGGGATGGCGGGATCCGCCAAGAGACCCAGTACTTC.